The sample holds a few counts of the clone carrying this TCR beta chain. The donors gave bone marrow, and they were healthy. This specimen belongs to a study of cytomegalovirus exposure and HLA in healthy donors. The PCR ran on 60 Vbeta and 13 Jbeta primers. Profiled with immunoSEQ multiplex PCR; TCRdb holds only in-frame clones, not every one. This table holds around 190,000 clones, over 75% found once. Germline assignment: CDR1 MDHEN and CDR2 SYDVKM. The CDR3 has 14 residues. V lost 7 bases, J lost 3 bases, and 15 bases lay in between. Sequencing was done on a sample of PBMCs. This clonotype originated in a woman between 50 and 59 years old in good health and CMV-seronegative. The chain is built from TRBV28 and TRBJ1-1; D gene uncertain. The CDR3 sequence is CASTGVVLYTEAFF. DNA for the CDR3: TGTGCCAGCACCGGGGTAGTCTTGTACACTGAAGCTTTCTTT.